What follows describes a single T cell receptor beta chain. The CDR3 sequence is 13 residues long. CDR1 SGDLS and CDR2 YYNGEE come from the germline V gene. With V trimmed by 3 bases and J by 5 bases, 0 bases remained unmatched. These data are taken from a study of shared clonotypes between healthy human individuals. In the study's own analysis: Junction-only sequences produced by ImmunoSEQ had no quality scores, so filtering differed. Profiling relied on immunoSEQ multiplex PCR, and the TCRdb table lists in-frame clones only, not all of them. For V, J and clone size, that table is used; D and trimming come from the DNA. The sample includes hundreds of thousands of clones, roughly 98% of them seen just once. Terminally differentiated effector memory CD45RA+ cells were left out of the naive CD8 fraction, which was CD45RO-negative and positively selected for CCR7.

The sequenced sample was naive CD8+ T cells sorted from blood. This chain joins TRBV9 and TRBJ2-7; 12 bases map to TRBD2. The TCR originated in a man aged 25-40 years in good health. The CDR3: CASSGLAGDEQYF. The CDR3 region has the DNA TGTGCCAGCAGCGGACTAGCGGGAGACGAGCAGTACTTC.